This TCR beta chain was sequenced during a study of blood T cell repertoires in COVID-19. Across the study: Spain, Italy and the United States supplied samples that represented acute and convalescent COVID-19. Sources were T cells, B-cell-depleted T cells, or PBMCs; the material itself was cDNA or gDNA.

V lost 2 bases, J lost 5 bases, and 16 bases lay in between. This CDR3 comprises 15 residues. Per germline, CDR1 KGHSH and CDR2 LQKENI. Membership in each cohort depended on participant-reported clinical history. TCRdb's table, derived via immunoSEQ multiplex PCR, lists solely in-frame clones and lacks some. The profile covers roughly 250,000 clones, with 70% to 90% appearing a single time and more than 3.5% taken by the ten largest. This clonotype was obtained from a woman younger than 45 who had recovered from COVID-19. The genes are TRBV18 and TRBJ2-7, with D maybe TRBD1 (6 bases). Sequencing was carried out using PBMCs or T cells enriched from blood (not recorded which). CDR3 in amino acids: CASSPDRPPPNEQYF. The CDR3 coding sequence is TGTGCCAGCTCACCAGACAGGCCTCCTCCGAACGAGCAGTACTTC.